This TCR beta chain was recovered during a study of CD8+CD57+ T cells in acquired aplastic anemia. In germline, CDR1 is LNHNV, CDR2 YYDKDF (reference sequence). CDR3 length: 14 residues. V was clipped by 3 bases and J by 9 bases, with 12 bases between them. CDR3 and TCR beta VDJ profiling relied on genomic DNA as the template. TCRdb processed the reads anew with MiXCR; each CDR3 protein has one entry. The table shows 150,000 to 200,000 distinct CDR3 sequences, with around three fifths occurring only once. This chain joins TRBV15 and TRBJ1-6, with a tentative D call TRBD1 (5 bases). The sequenced material came from sorted CD4+, CD8+, or CD8+CD57+ T cells (not recorded which) from PBMCs. The clonotype comes from a human donor with severe aplastic anemia or a healthy control (not recorded which). CDR3 coding DNA: TGTGCCACCAGCAGGGGGGGGGATGCTTCACCCCTCCACTTT. Translated, it gives CATSRGGDASPLHF.